This is a list of T cell receptor beta chains from one sample in a study of OX40 agonist ivuxolimab in advanced cancers. The protocol was immunoSEQ multiplex PCR, while the TCRdb copy is restricted to in-frame clones and leaves out a portion. The table has roughly 46,000 clones, about nine tenths seen once; the top ten hold 10% to 15%. This specimen consisted of CD4+ or CD8+ T cells sorted from blood, obtained in a trial of the OX40 agonist ivuxolimab. The receptors shown here come from an adult with an advanced solid tumor such as melanoma, head and neck, liver or kidney cancer. The CDR3 runs from the conserved cysteine through the conserved F or W. D genes are given only for firm matches. Clone size is not always given. Where it is, it says once, few, many or a class for expanded clones.

CDR3: CASSFSGGLANYGYTF; DNA: TGTGCCAGCAGCTTTAGCGGAGGGTTAGCTAACTATGGCTACACCTTC; V: TRBV7-2; length: 16; J: TRBJ1-2; size: once; D: -
CDR3: CSLSSYNEQFF; DNA: TGCAGCCTGAGCTCCTACAATGAGCAGTTCTTC; V: TRBV20-1; length: 11; J: TRBJ2-1; size: -; D: -
CDR3: CAWSVRWKVGQGAHEQYF; DNA: TGTGCCTGGAGTGTAAGGTGGAAGGTGGGACAGGGTGCCCACGAGCAGTACTTC; V: TRBV30; length: 18; J: TRBJ2-7; size: -; D: TRBD1
CDR3: CASSMGLAGVYEQYF; DNA: TGTGCCAGCAGCATGGGACTAGCGGGAGTGTACGAGCAGTACTTC; V: TRBV5-5; length: 15; J: TRBJ2-7; size: -; D: TRBD2
CDR3: CASSESARSLDGYTF; DNA: TGTGCCAGCAGTGAATCGGCCAGGTCCCTCGACGGCTACACCTTC; V: TRBV25-1; length: 15; J: TRBJ1-2; size: -; D: -
CDR3: CASRTGINEKLFF; DNA: TGTGCCAGCAGGACAGGGATTAATGAAAAACTGTTTTTT; V: TRBV2; length: 13; J: TRBJ1-4; size: once; D: TRBD1
CDR3: CASSADRVTDTQYF; DNA: TGTGCCAGCAGTGCGGACAGGGTGACAGATACGCAGTATTTT; V: TRBV28; length: 14; J: TRBJ2-3; size: -; D: TRBD1
CDR3: CASGQVLVSGYGYTF; DNA: TGTGCCAGCGGACAGGTCCTTGTTAGTGGTTATGGCTACACCTTC; V: TRBV27; length: 15; J: TRBJ1-2; size: -; D: TRBD1
CDR3: CASSRGTGGPLKYQETQYF; DNA: TGTGCCAGCAGTCGAGGGACAGGGGGCCCGCTGAAGTACCAAGAGACCCAGTACTTC; V: TRBV28; length: 19; J: TRBJ2-5; size: -; D: TRBD1
CDR3: CASSEQGLTYEQYF; DNA: TGTGCCAGCAGTGAACAGGGACTCACCTACGAGCAGTACTTC; V: TRBV6-1; length: 14; J: TRBJ2-7; size: -; D: -
CDR3: CASSQREGIEQFF; DNA: TGTGCCAGCAGTCAGCGGGAGGGAATTGAGCAGTTCTTC; V: TRBV6-5; length: 13; J: TRBJ2-1; size: -; D: TRBD2
CDR3: CASTSPDRGGTGELFF; DNA: TGTGCCTCGACGAGTCCGGACAGGGGAGGAACCGGGGAGCTGTTTTTT; V: TRBV10-3; length: 16; J: TRBJ2-2; size: -; D: TRBD1
CDR3: CATSRDPSSEQYF; DNA: TGTGCCACCAGCAGAGATCCTTCTAGCGAGCAGTACTTC; V: TRBV15; length: 13; J: TRBJ2-7; size: -; D: -
CDR3: CASSLVWANEQFF; DNA: TGTGCCAGCAGCTTAGTGTGGGCGAATGAGCAGTTCTTC; V: TRBV7-8; length: 13; J: TRBJ2-1; size: -; D: -
CDR3: CASSASGTLLYNEQFF; DNA: TGTGCCAGCAGCGCCTCCGGGACATTACTTTACAATGAGCAGTTCTTC; V: TRBV14; length: 16; J: TRBJ2-1; size: -; D: -